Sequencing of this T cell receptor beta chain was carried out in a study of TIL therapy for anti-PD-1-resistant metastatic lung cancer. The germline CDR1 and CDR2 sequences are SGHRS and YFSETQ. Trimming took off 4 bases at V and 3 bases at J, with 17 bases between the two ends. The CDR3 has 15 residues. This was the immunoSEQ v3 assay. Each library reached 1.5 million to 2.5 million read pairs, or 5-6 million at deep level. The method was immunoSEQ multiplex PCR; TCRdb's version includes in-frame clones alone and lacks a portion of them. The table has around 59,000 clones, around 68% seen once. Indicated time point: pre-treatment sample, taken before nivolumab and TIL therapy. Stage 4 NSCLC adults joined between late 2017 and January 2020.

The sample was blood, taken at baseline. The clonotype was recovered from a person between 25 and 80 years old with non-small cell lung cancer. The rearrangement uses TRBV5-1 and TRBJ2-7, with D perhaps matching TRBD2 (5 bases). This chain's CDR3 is CASSLSSGSGYEQYF. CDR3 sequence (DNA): TGCGCCAGCAGCCTATCATCGGGATCAGGCTACGAGCAGTACTTC.